This TCR beta chain was identified in a study of T cell responses to AZD1222 COVID-19 vaccine. Profiled with immunoSEQ multiplex PCR; TCRdb holds only in-frame clones, not every one. Of about 73,000 clones in the sample, around 81% are singletons; the top ten hold around 50%. The count of this clone is one. V shed 6 bases and J shed 4 bases, with 14 bases lying between them. The CDR3 length is 14 residues. Per the germline V gene, CDR1 is MNHEY and CDR2 is SMNVEV (reference sequence). The source of this sequence is an adult who received the AZD1222 COVID-19 vaccine. Material: peripheral blood, obtained 28 days after the second AZD1222 dose. J is TRBJ2-3 and V is TRBV27; D remains unclear. The CDR3 coding sequence is TGTGCCAGCAGCCCCACCCGTCATCCAGATACGCAGTATTTT. Protein sequence: CASSPTRHPDTQYF.